The rows below give T cell receptor beta chains drawn from one sample of a study of OX40 agonist ivuxolimab in advanced cancers. Clones were sequenced by immunoSEQ multiplex PCR, and TCRdb holds only the in-frame ones, with some missing. This sample carries roughly 60,000 clones, approximately 85% of them seen once, and the ten largest clones take roughly 4.8%. This specimen consisted of CD4+ or CD8+ T cells sorted from blood, obtained in a trial of the OX40 agonist ivuxolimab. Source of these receptors: an adult with an advanced solid tumor such as melanoma, head and neck, liver or kidney cancer. CDR3s include the opening cysteine and the closing phenylalanine or tryptophan. D genes are given only for firm matches. Clone size, where shown, is once, few, many, or a class for clones that have expanded.

D,J,size,V,CDR3,DNA
TRBD1,TRBJ1-5,-,TRBV27,CASRRTGFGNQPQHF,TGTGCCAGCAGAAGGACAGGGTTTGGCAATCAGCCCCAGCATTTT
-,TRBJ2-7,few,TRBV7-2,CATSTGREQYF,TGTGCCACTTCGACTGGAAGGGAGCAGTACTTC
-,TRBJ2-7,few,TRBV2,CASMGTQNSYEQYF,TGTGCCAGCATGGGGACTCAAAACTCCTACGAGCAGTACTTC
-,TRBJ1-2,-,TRBV28,CASSTSSGYGYTF,TGTGCCAGCAGCACAAGTTCAGGCTATGGCTACACCTTC
-,TRBJ2-3,-,TRBV5-4,CASSSALWDTQYF,TGTGCCAGCAGCTCAGCCTTATGGGATACGCAGTATTTT
-,TRBJ2-1,-,TRBV6-1,CASRVYNEQFF,TGTGCCAGCAGGGTCTACAATGAGCAGTTCTTC
TRBD1,TRBJ1-1,-,TRBV29-1,CSGTGLTEAFF,TGCAGCGGGACAGGGCTCACTGAAGCTTTCTTT
-,TRBJ1-6,-,TRBV30,CAWTPFTGDYFSYNSPLHF,TGTGCCTGGACTCCCTTTACCGGGGACTACTTCTCCTATAATTCACCCCTCCACTTT
TRBD1,TRBJ1-4,-,TRBV28,CATRTGANEKLFF,TGTGCCACGCGGACAGGGGCTAATGAAAAACTGTTTTTT
-,TRBJ1-5,-,TRBV30,CAWSAWGRFDQPQHF,TGTGCCTGGAGCGCCTGGGGTAGATTCGATCAGCCCCAGCATTTT
-,TRBJ2-7,-,TRBV21-1,CASSKVVYEQYF,TGTGCCAGCAGCAAGGTGGTTTACGAGCAGTACTTC
-,TRBJ2-2,-,TRBV7-9,CASSFYQGNTGELFF,TGTGCCAGCAGCTTCTATCAGGGGAACACCGGGGAGCTGTTTTTT
TRBD2,TRBJ2-7,-,TRBV18,CASSPLWREGYEQYF,TGTGCCAGCTCACCACTTTGGCGGGAGGGTTACGAGCAGTACTTC
-,TRBJ2-1,-,TRBV10-3,CAISTDERQFF,TGTGCCATCTCGACGGACGAGCGACAGTTCTTC
-,TRBJ2-5,-,TRBV5-1,CASRQGQETQYF,TGCGCCAGCAGACAGGGTCAAGAGACCCAGTACTTC
TRBD2,TRBJ2-2,-,TRBV7-3,CASSPTSGITGELFF,TGTGCCAGCAGCCCTACTAGCGGGATCACCGGGGAGCTGTTTTTT
-,TRBJ2-7,-,TRBV7-9,CASSDVSSYEQYF,TGTGCCAGCAGCGACGTTAGCTCCTACGAGCAGTACTTC
-,TRBJ2-3,-,TRBV7-8,CASSLAGPWDTQYF,TGTGCCAGCAGCTTAGCGGGCCCCTGGGATACGCAGTATTTT
-,TRBJ1-2,-,TRBV30,CAWGAKRSYGYTF,TGTGCCTGGGGCGCCAAGAGGTCCTATGGCTACACCTTC
-,TRBJ1-5,-,TRBV11-1,CASSLDPLQPQHF,TGTGCCAGCAGCTTAGATCCTCTCCAGCCCCAGCATTTT
TRBD1,TRBJ1-3,-,TRBV5-1,CASSQQTGAGNTIYF,TGCGCCAGCAGCCAACAGACAGGGGCTGGAAACACCATATATTTT
TRBD2,TRBJ2-1,-,TRBV7-3,CASSIAGGVYEQFF,TGTGCCAGCAGCATAGCGGGAGGGGTCTATGAGCAGTTCTTC
TRBD2,TRBJ2-2,-,TRBV28,CASRVRSGRAGIPGELFF,TGTGCCAGCAGGGTTCGTAGCGGGAGGGCCGGCATCCCCGGGGAGCTGTTTTTT
-,TRBJ2-2,-,TRBV4-1,CASSPVLKPNTGELFF,TGCGCCAGCAGCCCAGTTCTTAAACCGAACACCGGGGAGCTGTTTTTT
-,TRBJ1-1,-,TRBV5-1,CASSLEGSWGTEAFF,TGCGCCAGCAGCTTGGAGGGCTCCTGGGGCACTGAAGCTTTCTTT